This T cell receptor beta chain was retrieved from a study of T cell repertoires in cytomegalovirus infection. Study context: TCR beta signatures that were public indicated CMV infection and matching HLA type. Study results and caveats: HLA-C-restricted CMV-specific TCR beta clonotypes were dominant in the ex vivo response. Totalled public TCR beta family frequency picked out people who carried CMV plus the relevant HLA.

TCRdb fed the reads into MiXCR, producing one record per CDR3 protein. The sample lists 290,000 or so distinct CDR3 sequences, roughly 25% occurring once. This CDR3 spans 15 amino acids. Trimming stripped 1 base from V and 1 base from J, with 10 bases between. The germline CDR1 and CDR2 sequences are SGHTA and FQGNSA. This clonotype has ten or more counts. Its matching antigen is unknown. The sample was PBMCs. This chain joins TRBV7-2 and TRBJ2-5; maybe TRBD2 (6 bases). This receptor was taken from a human donor in good health (CMV status not recorded). Some clones in this sample may be carry-over from other donors' samples. CDR3: CASSLGRGPQETQYF. The CDR3, as DNA: TGTGCCAGCAGCTTAGGGAGGGGCCCCCAAGAGACCCAGTACTTC.